The next 27 T cell receptor beta chains were all read from a single sample in a study of CXCR3-negative and CXCR3-positive naive CD8 T cells (dated 2019 in TCRdb). The run used a NextSeq 550. The Human TCR Profiling Kit (MiLaboratory) was used to make UMI-labeled 5' RACE TRB cDNA libraries. After the reads were reprocessed by TCRdb, one entry was made per CDR3 protein sequence, with no DNA. This sample's table carries 35,000 to 40,000 distinct CDR3 sequences. Roughly 15% of the sample rests with the top ten. The source material was memory CD8+ T cells from blood. Taken with the paper, the label for cell subset or site translates to: conventional CD8+ memory T cells (TMEM), sorted as controls. All receptors derive from a human donor in good health. Some clones in this sample may be carry-over from other donors' samples.

V usage is TRBV6-2 or TRBV6-3 and J usage is TRBJ2-2; TCRdb selects TRBD2, and the lack of DNA leaves this call unchecked. The germline gives CDR1 MNHEY, CDR2 SVGEGT. The CDR3 has 16 residues. CDR3 residues: CATSELSGIPTGELFF.

The genes are TRBV20-1 and TRBJ1-4; TCRdb's D call of TRBD1 is untestable without DNA. Germline V gene sequence: CDR1 DFQATT, CDR2 SNEGSKA (reference sequence). This CDR3 is 16 amino acids long. CDR3 in amino acids: CSARSGGGLSHEKLFF.

The chain is built from TRBV7-9 and TRBJ2-7; TCRdb's D call, TRBD2, is unchecked because there is no DNA. The germline gives CDR1 SEHNR, CDR2 FQNEAQ (reference sequence). The CDR3 contains 14 residues. CDR3 amino acids: CASSSVGGVREQYF.

The rearrangement uses TRBV6-5 and TRBJ2-2; no DNA is available, so the TRBD1 call from TCRdb remains unchecked. Per the germline V gene, CDR1 is MNHEY and CDR2 is SVGAGI. The CDR3 covers 15 residues. The CDR3 loop is CASRTGQGFTGELFF.

The chain uses TRBV4-3 and TRBJ2-3; without DNA, the TCRdb call of TRBD2 cannot be checked. Germline CDR1 reads LGHNA; CDR2 reads YSLEER. The length of the CDR3 is 16 residues. The CDR3 loop reads CASSRTSGGATDTQYF.

V usage is TRBV14 and J usage is TRBJ2-1; with no DNA, the TCRdb D assignment of TRBD1 cannot be verified. Germline V gene sequence: CDR1 SGHDN, CDR2 FVKESK. The CDR3 spans 13 residues. This CDR3 reads CASSQVKGDEQFF.

This chain connects TRBV9 to TRBJ1-1. This CDR3 comprises 12 residues. From germline, CDR1 is SGDLS and CDR2 YYNGEE. The CDR3 loop reads CASSPRPTEAFF. The whole variable domain, filled in from reference TRBV9 and TRBJ1-1, reads DSGVTQTPKHLITATGQRVTLRCSPRSGDLSVYWYQQSLDQGLQFLIQYYNGEERAKGNILERFSAQQFPDLHSELNLSSLELGDSALYFCASSPRPTEAFFGQGTRLTVV.

The CDR3 loop reads CSRELAKNIQYF. This sequence joins TRBV29-1 and TRBJ2-4; TCRdb's assignment of TRBD2 cannot be checked, as there is no DNA. Germline V lookup: CDR1 SQVTM, CDR2 ANQGSEA. The length of the CDR3 is 12 residues.

V gene TRBV15 combines with J gene TRBJ2-7; TCRdb picks TRBD2, but there is no DNA to check that call. CDR3 length: 15 residues. CDR1 and CDR2 (germline): LNHNV, YYDKDF (reference sequence). The CDR3 loop is CATSKGLAGSYEQYF. Variable domain in full (rest from reference TRBV15 and TRBJ2-7): DAMVIQNPRYQVTQFGKPVTLSCSQTLNHNVMYWYQQKSSQAPKLLFHYYDKDFNNEADTPDNFQSRRPNTSFCFLDIRSPGLGDTAMYLCATSKGLAGSYEQYFGPGTRLTVT.

This chain links TRBV14 with TRBJ1-3. Germline CDR1 and CDR2: SGHDN and FVKESK. The CDR3 is 17 amino acids. CDR3 protein: CASSQDLQTYSGNTIYF.

This rearrangement joins TRBV6-5 to TRBJ1-1; without DNA, the TCRdb call of TRBD1 cannot be checked. This CDR3 has 16 residues. From germline, CDR1 is MNHEY and CDR2 SVGAGI. The chain's CDR3 is CASSFTGHKMNTEAFF.

The chain employs TRBV9 and TRBJ2-7. The CDR3 totals 14 residues. Germline V gene data show CDR1 as SGDLS and CDR2 as YYNGEE. CDR3 amino acids: CASSLRGDLSEQYF.

This chain connects TRBV12-3 or TRBV12-4 to TRBJ2-7. The CDR3 spans 13 residues. The CDR3 loop is CASSFSTGNEQYF.

This chain joins TRBV7-9 and TRBJ1-5. The germline V gene has CDR1 SEHNR and CDR2 FQNEAQ (reference sequence). This CDR3 spans 14 amino acids. The CDR3 protein is CASSSRYGNQPQHF. The full variable domain, completed using reference TRBV7-9 and TRBJ1-5, is DTGVSQNPRHKITKRGQNVTFRCDPISEHNRLYWYRQTLGQGPEFLTYFQNEAQLEKSRLLSDRFSAERPKGSFSTLEIQRTEQGDSAMYLCASSSRYGNQPQHFGDGTRLSIL.

The chain links TRBV4-2 to TRBJ1-2; TCRdb selects TRBD1, and the lack of DNA leaves this call unchecked. Germline values: CDR1 LGHNA, CDR2 YNFKEQ. CDR3 size: 16 residues. CDR3 sequence: CASSQDLAGETGGYTF.

The chain links TRBV29-1 to TRBJ2-7; checking the TCRdb D call of TRBD2 is not possible without DNA. CDR1 and CDR2 from the germline V gene are SQVTM and ANQGSEA. The CDR3 extends over 16 amino acids. The CDR3 loop is CSVVWRADKKGYEQYF.

The V gene is TRBV9, the J gene TRBJ2-1; TCRdb outputs TRBD2, but without DNA this stays unchecked. CDR1 is SGDLS, CDR2 YYNGEE, per germline. The CDR3 is 19 residues long. CDR3: CASSVVSAGGPRPSNEQFF.

The chain employs TRBV20-1 and TRBJ2-7; the TCRdb D gene call, TRBD1, has no DNA to confirm it. This CDR3 region has 13 residues. The germline V gene has CDR1 DFQATT and CDR2 SNEGSKA (reference sequence). The CDR3 sequence: CSASGQSDYEQYF.

This rearrangement joins TRBV6-2 or TRBV6-3 to TRBJ2-7; the D call of TRBD1 rests on TCRdb alone, since no DNA is present to check it. Germline V gives CDR1 MNHEY, CDR2 SVGEGT. The CDR3 spans 15 residues. The CDR3 loop reads CASSYGFEGAYEQYF.

This sequence joins TRBV6-4 and TRBJ2-3; TCRdb indicates TRBD1, and absent DNA this call remains unverified. Looked up from germline, CDR1 is MRHNA and CDR2 is SNTAGT. The CDR3 extends over 16 amino acids. The CDR3 is CASSDKVGVHTDTQYF.

The chain is built from TRBV20-1 and TRBJ2-3; TCRdb outputs TRBD2, but without DNA this stays unchecked. The CDR3 is 17 residues long. CDR1 is DFQATT and CDR2 is SNEGSKA in the germline V gene (reference sequence). The CDR3 sequence: CSARDPQASGSGDTQYF.

The chain joins TRBV12-3 or TRBV12-4 to TRBJ2-1; TCRdb's D gene call, TRBD1, goes unchecked for lack of DNA. This CDR3 spans 12 amino acids. CDR3 loop: CASSSGVDEQFF.

The rearrangement links TRBV11-3 to TRBJ1-1. Germline assignment: CDR1 SGHNT and CDR2 YENEEA. This CDR3 has 16 amino acids. The CDR3 reads CASSPRDNPGLTEAFF.

This rearrangement joins TRBV6-5 to TRBJ2-2; TCRdb reports TRBD1, a call that lacks DNA to check it against. This CDR3 region has 15 residues. Germline lookup yields CDR1 MNHEY and CDR2 SVGAGI. CDR3 region: CASSDPRGLGGELFF.

The rearrangement joins TRBV27 to TRBJ2-3; TCRdb's D call of TRBD2 is untestable without DNA. CDR3 length: 16 amino acids. Per the germline V gene, CDR1 is MNHEY and CDR2 is SMNVEV (reference sequence). The CDR3 region is CASSFTRATSIDTQYF.

The chain links TRBV6-6 to TRBJ1-5; the D call from TCRdb, TRBD1, cannot be confirmed without DNA. The CDR3 spans 13 residues. Germline CDR1 is MNHNY and CDR2 is SVGAGI (reference sequence). The CDR3 sequence: CASTGDWGQPQHF.

The chain is built from TRBV7-9 and TRBJ2-4; TCRdb proposes TRBD1, but this gene call is untestable without DNA. CDR3 length equals 13 residues. Germline V gene lookup returns CDR1 SEHNR and CDR2 FQNEAQ (reference sequence). The CDR3 protein is CASSTRDSNIQYF.